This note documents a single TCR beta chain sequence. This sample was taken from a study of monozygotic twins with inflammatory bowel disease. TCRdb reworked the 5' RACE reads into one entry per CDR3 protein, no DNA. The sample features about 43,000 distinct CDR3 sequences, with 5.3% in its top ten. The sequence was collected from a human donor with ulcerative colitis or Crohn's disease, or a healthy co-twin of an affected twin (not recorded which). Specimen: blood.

This CDR3 reads CASSTDGGYGYTF. This chain links TRBV5-4 with TRBJ1-2. There are 13 residues in the CDR3. Per the germline V gene, CDR1 is SGHNT and CDR2 is YYREEE (reference sequence).